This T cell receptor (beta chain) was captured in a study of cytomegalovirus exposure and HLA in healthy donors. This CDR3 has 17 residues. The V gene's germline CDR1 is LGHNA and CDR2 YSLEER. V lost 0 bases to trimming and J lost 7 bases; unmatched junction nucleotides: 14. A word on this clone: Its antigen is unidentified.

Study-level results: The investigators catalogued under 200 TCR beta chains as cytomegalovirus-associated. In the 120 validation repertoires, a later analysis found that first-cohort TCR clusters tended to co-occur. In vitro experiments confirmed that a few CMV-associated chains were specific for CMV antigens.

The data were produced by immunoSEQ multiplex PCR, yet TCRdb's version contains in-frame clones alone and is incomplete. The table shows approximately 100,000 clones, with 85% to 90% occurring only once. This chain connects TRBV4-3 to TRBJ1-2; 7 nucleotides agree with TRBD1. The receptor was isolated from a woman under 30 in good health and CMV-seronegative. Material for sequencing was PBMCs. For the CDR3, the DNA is TGCGCCAGCAGCCAAGATCTTAGGGGGCAGACATTACTTGGCTACACCTTC. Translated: CASSQDLRGQTLLGYTF.